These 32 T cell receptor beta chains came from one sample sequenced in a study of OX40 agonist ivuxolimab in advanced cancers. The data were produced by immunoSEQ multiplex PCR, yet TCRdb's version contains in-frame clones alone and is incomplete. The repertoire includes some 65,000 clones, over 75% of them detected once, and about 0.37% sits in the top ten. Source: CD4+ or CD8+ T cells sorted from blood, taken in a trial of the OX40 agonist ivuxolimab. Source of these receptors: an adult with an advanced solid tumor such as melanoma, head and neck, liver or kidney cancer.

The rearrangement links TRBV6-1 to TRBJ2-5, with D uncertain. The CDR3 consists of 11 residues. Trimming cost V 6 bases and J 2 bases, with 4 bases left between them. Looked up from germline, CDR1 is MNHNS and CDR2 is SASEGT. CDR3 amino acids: CASSEQETQYF. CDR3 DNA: TGTGCCAGCAGCGAACAAGAGACCCAGTACTTC.

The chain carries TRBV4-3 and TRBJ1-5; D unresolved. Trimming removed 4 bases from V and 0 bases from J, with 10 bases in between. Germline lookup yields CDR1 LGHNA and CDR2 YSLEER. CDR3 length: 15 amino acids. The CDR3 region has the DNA TGCGCCAGCAGCCTAGAGGCAGATAGCAATCAGCCCCAGCATTTT. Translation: CASSLEADSNQPQHF.

In DNA form, the CDR3 reads TGTGCCAGTAGTACCTCGGGGGGCCGGAACGAGCAGTACTTC. Encoded protein: CASSTSGGRNEQYF. The chain has TRBV19 and TRBJ2-7, with D maybe TRBD2 (7 bases). Germline values: CDR1 LNHDA, CDR2 SQIVND (reference sequence). V was cut by 4 bases and J by 5 bases, with 15 bases left in between. The CDR3 covers 14 residues.

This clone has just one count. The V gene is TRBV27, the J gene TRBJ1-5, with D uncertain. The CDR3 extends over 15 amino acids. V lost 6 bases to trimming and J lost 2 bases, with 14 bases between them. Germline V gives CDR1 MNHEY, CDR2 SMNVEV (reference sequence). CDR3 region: CASSSTGLGNQPQHF. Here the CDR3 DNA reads TGTGCCAGCAGCTCGACGGGATTGGGCAATCAGCCCCAGCATTTT.

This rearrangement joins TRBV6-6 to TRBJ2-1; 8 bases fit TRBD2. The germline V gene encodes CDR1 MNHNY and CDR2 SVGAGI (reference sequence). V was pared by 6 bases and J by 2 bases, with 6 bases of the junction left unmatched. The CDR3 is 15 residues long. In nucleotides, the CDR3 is TGTGCCAGCAGATCACTAGCGGTCACCTACAATGAGCAGTTCTTC. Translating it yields CASRSLAVTYNEQFF.

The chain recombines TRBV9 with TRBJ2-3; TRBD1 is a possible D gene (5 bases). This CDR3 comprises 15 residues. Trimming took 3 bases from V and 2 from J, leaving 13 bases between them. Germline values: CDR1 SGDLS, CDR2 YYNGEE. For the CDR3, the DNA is TGTGCCAGCAGCGAGGGTGCTGGACACACAGATACGCAGTATTTT. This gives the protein CASSEGAGHTDTQYF.

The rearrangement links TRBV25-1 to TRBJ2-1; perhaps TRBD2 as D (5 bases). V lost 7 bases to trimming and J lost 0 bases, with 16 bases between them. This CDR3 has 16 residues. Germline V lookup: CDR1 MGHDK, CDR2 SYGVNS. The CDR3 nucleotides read TGTGCCAGCACCCAGCCCTCGGGGAGCTCCTACAATGAGCAGTTCTTC. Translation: CASTQPSGSSYNEQFF.

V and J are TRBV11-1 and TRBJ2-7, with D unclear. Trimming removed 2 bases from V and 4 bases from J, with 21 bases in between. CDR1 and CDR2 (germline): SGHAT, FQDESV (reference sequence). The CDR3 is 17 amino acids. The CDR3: CASSLRSRVRAQYEQYF. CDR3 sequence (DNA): TGTGCCAGCAGCTTAAGGTCCCGGGTTAGGGCCCAATACGAGCAGTACTTC.

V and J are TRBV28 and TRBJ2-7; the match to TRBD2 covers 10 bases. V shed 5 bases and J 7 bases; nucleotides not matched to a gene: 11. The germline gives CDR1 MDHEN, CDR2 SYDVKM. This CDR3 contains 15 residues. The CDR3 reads CASSPSHSGGVEQYF. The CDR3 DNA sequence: TGTGCCAGCAGTCCGTCCCACAGCGGGGGGGTGGAGCAGTACTTC.

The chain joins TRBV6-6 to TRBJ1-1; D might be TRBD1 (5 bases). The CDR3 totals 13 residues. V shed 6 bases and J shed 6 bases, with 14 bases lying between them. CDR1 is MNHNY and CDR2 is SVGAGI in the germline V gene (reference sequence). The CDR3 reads CASRLTQVAEAFF. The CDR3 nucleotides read TGTGCCAGCAGACTCACACAGGTCGCTGAAGCTTTCTTT.

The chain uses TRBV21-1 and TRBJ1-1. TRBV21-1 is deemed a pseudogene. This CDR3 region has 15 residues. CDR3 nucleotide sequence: TGTGCCAGCAGCAAATGTAGCAGAATGAACACTGAAGCTTTCTTT. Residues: CASSKCSRMNTEAFF.

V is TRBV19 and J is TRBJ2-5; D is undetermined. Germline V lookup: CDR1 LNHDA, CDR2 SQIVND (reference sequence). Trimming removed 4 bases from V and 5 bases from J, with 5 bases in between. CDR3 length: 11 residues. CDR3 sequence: CASSRSETQYF. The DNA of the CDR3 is TGTGCCAGTAGTAGATCGGAGACCCAGTACTTC.

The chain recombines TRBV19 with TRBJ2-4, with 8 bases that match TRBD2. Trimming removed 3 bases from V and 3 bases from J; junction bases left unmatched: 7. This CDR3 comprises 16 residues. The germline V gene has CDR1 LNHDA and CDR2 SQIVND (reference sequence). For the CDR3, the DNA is TGTGCCAGTAGTATTGGCGGGGGGAGGAACAAAAACATTCAGTACTTC. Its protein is CASSIGGGRNKNIQYF.

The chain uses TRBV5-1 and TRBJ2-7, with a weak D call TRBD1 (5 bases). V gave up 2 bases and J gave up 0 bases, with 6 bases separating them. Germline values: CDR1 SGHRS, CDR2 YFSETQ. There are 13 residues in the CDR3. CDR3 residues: CASSFQGSYEQYF. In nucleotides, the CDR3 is TGCGCCAGCAGCTTCCAGGGCTCCTACGAGCAGTACTTC.

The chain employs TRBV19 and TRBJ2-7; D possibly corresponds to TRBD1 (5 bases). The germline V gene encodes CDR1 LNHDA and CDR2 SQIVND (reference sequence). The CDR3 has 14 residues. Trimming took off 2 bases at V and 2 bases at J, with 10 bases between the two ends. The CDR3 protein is CASSITTGPYEQYF. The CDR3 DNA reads TGTGCCAGTAGTATAACAACAGGACCCTACGAGCAGTACTTC.

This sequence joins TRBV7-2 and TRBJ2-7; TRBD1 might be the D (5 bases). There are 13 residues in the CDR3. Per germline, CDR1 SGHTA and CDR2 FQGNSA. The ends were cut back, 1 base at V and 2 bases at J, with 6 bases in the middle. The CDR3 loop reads CASSLDRTYEQYF. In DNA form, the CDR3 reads TGTGCCAGCAGCTTAGACAGGACCTACGAGCAGTACTTC.

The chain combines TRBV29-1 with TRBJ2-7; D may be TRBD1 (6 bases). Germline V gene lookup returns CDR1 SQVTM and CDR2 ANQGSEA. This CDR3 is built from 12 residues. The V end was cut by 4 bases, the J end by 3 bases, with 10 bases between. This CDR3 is CSVGADSYEQYF. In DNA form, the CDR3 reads TGCAGCGTTGGGGCGGACAGCTACGAGCAGTACTTC.

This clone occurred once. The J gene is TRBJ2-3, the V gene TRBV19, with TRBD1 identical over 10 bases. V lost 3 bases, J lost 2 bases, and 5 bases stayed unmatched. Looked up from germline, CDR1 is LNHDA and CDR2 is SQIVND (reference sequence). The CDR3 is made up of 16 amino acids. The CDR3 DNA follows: TGTGCCAGTAGTATCTTCGGACAGGGGGACACAGATACGCAGTATTTT. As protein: CASSIFGQGDTDTQYF. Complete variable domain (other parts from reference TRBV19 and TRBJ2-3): DGGITQSPKYLFRKEGQNVTLSCEQNLNHDAMYWYRQDPGQGLRLIYYSQIVNDFQKGDIAEGYSVSREKKESFPLTVTSAQKNPTAFYLCASSIFGQGDTDTQYFGPGTRLTVL.

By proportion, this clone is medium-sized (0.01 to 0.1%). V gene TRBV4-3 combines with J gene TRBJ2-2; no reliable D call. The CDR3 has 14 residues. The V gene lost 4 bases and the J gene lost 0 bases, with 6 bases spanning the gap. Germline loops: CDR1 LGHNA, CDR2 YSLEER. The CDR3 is CASSLGPNTGELFF. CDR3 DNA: TGCGCCAGCAGCCTCGGGCCGAACACCGGGGAGCTGTTTTTT.

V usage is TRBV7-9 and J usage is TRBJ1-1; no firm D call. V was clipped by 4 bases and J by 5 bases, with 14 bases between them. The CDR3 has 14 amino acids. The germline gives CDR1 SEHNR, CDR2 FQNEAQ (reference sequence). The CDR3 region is CASSYDTTGTEAFF. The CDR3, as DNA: TGTGCCAGCAGCTACGACACAACGGGGACTGAAGCTTTCTTT. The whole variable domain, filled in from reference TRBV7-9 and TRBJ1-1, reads DTGVSQNPRHKITKRGQNVTFRCDPISEHNRLYWYRQTLGQGPEFLTYFQNEAQLEKSRLLSDRFSAERPKGSFSTLEIQRTEQGDSAMYLCASSYDTTGTEAFFGQGTRLTVV.

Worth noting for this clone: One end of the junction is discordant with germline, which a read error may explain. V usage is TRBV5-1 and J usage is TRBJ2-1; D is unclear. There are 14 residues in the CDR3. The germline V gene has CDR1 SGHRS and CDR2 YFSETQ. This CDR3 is CASSPERSDNEQFF. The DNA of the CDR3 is TGCGCCAGCAGCCCCGAGCGCTCCGACAATGAGCAGTTCTTC.

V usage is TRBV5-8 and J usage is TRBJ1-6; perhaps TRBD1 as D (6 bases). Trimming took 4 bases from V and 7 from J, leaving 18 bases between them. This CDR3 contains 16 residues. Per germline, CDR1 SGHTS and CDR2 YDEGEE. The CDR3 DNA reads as TGTGCCAGCAGCCCTTTAGGGGGGGCCCGGAATTCACCCCTCCACTTT. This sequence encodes CASSPLGGARNSPLHF. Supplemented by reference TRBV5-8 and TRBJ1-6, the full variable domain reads EAGVTQSPTHLIKTRGQQATLRCSPISGHTSVYWYQQALGLGLQFLLWYDEGEERNRGNFPPRFSGRQFPNYSSELNVNALELEDSALYLCASSPLGGARNSPLHFGNGTRLTVT.

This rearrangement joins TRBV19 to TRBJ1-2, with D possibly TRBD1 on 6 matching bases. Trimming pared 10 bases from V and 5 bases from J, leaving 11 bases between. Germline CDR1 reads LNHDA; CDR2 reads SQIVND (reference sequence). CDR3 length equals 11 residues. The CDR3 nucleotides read TGTGCCACCCGGACAGATTATGGCTACACCTTC. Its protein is CATRTDYGYTF.

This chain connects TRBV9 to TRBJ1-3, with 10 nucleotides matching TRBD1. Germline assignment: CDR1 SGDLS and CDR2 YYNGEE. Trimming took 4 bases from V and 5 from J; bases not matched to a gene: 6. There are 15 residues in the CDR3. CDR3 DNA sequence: TGTGCCAGCAGCACCCCGGGACAGGGGAGAAACACCATATATTTT. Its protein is CASSTPGQGRNTIYF.

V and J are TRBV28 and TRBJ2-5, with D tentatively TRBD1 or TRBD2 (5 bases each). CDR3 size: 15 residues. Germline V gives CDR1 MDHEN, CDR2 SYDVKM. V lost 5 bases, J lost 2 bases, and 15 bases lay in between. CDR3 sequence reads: CASSGGRGLQETQYF. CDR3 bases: TGTGCCAGCAGTGGGGGACGAGGGCTACAAGAGACCCAGTACTTC.

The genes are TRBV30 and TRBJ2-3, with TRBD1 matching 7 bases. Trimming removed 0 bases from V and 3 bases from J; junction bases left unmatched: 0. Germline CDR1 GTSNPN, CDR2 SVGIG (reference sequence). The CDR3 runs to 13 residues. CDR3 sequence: CAWSVQGTDTQYF. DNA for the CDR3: TGTGCCTGGAGTGTACAGGGGACAGATACGCAGTATTTT. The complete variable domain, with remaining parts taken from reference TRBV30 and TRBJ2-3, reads SQTIHQWPATLVQPVGSPLSLECTVEGTSNPNLYWYRQAAGRGLQLLFYSVGIGQISSEVPQNLSASRPQDRQFILSSKKLLLSDSGFYLCAWSVQGTDTQYFGPGTRLTVL.

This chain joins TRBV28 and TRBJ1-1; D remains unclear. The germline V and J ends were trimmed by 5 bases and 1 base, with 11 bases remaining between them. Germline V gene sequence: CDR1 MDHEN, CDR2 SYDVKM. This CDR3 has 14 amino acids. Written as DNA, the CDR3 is TGTGCCAGCAGTGAAGCGACACCGAACACTGAAGCTTTCTTT. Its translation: CASSEATPNTEAFF.

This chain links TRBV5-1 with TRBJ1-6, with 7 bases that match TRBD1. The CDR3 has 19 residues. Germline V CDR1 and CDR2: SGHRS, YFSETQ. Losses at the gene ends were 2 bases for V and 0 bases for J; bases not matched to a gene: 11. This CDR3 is CASSLRVTGASSYNSPLHF. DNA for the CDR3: TGCGCCAGCAGCTTACGGGTAACAGGGGCGAGCTCCTATAATTCACCCCTCCACTTT.

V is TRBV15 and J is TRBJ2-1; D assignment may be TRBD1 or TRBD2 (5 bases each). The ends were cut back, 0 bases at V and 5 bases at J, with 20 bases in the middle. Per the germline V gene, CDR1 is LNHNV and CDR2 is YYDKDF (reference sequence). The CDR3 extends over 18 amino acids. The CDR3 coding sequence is TGTGCCACCAGCAGAGATGCCCGGGGACGACCCTTCAACAATGAGCAGTTCTTC. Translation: CATSRDARGRPFNNEQFF.

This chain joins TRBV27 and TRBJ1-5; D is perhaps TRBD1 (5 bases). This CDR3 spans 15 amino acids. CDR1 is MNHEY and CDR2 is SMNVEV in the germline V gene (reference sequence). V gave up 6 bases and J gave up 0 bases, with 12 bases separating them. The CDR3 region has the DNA TGTGCCAGCAGGCTGGGGGGAACTAGCAATCAGCCCCAGCATTTT. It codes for CASRLGGTSNQPQHF.

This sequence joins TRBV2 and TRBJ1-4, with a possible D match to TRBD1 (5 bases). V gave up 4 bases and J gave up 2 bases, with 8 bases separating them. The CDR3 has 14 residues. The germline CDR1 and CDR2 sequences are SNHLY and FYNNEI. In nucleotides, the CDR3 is TGTGCCAGCAGTGTCGGGGGTACTAATGAAAAACTGTTTTTT. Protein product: CASSVGGTNEKLFF.

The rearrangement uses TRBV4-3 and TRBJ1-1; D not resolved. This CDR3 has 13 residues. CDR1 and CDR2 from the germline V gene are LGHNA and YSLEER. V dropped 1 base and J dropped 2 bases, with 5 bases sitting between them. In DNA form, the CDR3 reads TGCGCCAGCAGCCAAGGCCATAACACTGAAGCTTTCTTT. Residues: CASSQGHNTEAFF.